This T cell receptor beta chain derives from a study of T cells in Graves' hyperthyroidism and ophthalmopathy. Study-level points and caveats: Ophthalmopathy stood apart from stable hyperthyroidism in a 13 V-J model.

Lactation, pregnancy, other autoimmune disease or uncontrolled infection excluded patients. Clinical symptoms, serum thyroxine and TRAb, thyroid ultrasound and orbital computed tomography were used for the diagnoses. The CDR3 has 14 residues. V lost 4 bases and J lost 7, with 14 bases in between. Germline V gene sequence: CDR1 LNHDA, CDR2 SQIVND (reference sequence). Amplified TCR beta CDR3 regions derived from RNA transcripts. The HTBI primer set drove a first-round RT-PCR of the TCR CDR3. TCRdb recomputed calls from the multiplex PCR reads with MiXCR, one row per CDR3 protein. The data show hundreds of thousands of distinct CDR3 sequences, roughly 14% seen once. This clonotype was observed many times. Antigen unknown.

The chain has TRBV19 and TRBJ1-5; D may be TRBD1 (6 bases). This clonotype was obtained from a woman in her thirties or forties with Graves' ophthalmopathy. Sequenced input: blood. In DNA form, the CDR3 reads TGTGCCAGTAGTAATTCGGCAGGGGAACAGCCCCAGCATTTT. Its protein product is CASSNSAGEQPQHF.